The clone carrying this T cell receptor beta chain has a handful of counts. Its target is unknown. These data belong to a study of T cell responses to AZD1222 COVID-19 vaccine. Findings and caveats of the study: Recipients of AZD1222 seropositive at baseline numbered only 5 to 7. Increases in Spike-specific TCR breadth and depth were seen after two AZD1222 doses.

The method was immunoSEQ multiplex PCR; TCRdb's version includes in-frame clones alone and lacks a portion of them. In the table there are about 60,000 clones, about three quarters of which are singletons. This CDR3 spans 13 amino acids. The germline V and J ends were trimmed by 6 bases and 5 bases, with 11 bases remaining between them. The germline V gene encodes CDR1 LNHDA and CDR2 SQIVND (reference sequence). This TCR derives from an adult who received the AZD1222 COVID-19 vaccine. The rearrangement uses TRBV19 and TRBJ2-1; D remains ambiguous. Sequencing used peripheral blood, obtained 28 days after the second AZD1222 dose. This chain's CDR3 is CASRKDWDNEQFF. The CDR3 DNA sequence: TGTGCCAGTAGGAAAGACTGGGACAATGAGCAGTTCTTC.